Ten or more counts support the clone carrying this TCR beta chain. CVID and control samples used equivalent genomic DNA input. TCRdb's copy holds only in-frame clones and misses some; the assay was immunoSEQ multiplex PCR. The sample is made up of around 45,000 clones, none counted only once. The data stem from a study of T cell clonality in common variable immunodeficiency. The sequence derives from a person aged 18-70 years in good health. Sequencing input: peripheral blood mononuclear cells.

Incomplete CDR3 DNA: TGCGCCAGCAGCTCCCTACAGAGCTCCTATAATTCACCA. It translates to CASSSLQSSYNSP. The full-length CDR3 reads as CASSSLQSSYNSPLFF. This chain connects TRBV5-1 to TRBJ1-4; the D is unclear. The read falls 3 residues short of the CDR3 end, and the missing part is taken from the germline J gene. Germline CDR1 is SGHRS and CDR2 is YFSETQ. The length of the CDR3 is 16 residues.